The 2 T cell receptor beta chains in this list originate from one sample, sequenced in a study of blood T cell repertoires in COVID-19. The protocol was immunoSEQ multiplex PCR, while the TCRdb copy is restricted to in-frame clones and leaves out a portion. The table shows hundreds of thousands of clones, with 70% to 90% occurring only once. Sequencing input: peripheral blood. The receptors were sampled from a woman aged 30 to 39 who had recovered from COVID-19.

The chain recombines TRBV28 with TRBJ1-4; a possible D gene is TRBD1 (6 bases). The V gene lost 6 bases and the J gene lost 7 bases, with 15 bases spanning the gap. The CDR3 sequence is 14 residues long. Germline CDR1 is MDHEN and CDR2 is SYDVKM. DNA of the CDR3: TGTGCCAGCAGCCCTAGACAGGAGGCTGAAAAACTGTTTTTT. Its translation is CASSPRQEAEKLFF.

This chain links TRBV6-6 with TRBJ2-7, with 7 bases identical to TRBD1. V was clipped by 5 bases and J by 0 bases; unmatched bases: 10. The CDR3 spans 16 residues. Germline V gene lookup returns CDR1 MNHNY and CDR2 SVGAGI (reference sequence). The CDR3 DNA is TGTGCCAGCAGTGCCCTACCGGGACAGCTCTCCTACGAGCAGTACTTC. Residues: CASSALPGQLSYEQYF.